This TCR beta chain was identified during a study of T-cell memory formation after mild COVID-19. In the study overall: There were largely donor-specific TCR clusters.

The sample holds a few counts of this clonotype. Antigen specificity is unknown. From germline, CDR1 is SGHKS and CDR2 YYEKEE (reference sequence). CDR3 length: 16 amino acids. The V gene lost 0 bases and the J gene lost 6 bases, with 15 bases spanning the gap. General study findings and limits: There were some responding clones in pre-infection memory, which suggested that cross-reactive memory had joined. A balance of CD4 and CD8 characterized clones contracting day 15 to 85, whereas later expanders leaned CD4+.

TCRdb ran MiXCR on the 5' RACE reads and lists one entry per CDR3 protein. The sample lists tens of thousands of distinct CDR3 sequences, roughly 14% occurring once. The sequence was collected from an adult woman who had mild COVID-19 (a few samples of this study predate the infection). Cell type and time point are not known. V gene TRBV5-5 combines with J gene TRBJ2-2, with a tentative D call TRBD1 (6 bases). The specimen was PBMCs or a T cell subset sorted from them (not recorded which). The CDR3 nucleotides read TGTGCCAGCAGCTTGGTTGTTACAGGGCCCCCCGGGGAGCTGTTTTTT. This sequence encodes CASSLVVTGPPGELFF.